The 14 T cell receptor beta chains below were found in one sample sequenced in a study of identical twins listed by TCRdb under 2016. Libraries came from 5' RACE. For sequencing, an Illumina HiSeq 2000 was employed. The public sequencing data were trimmed at Q25 with fastp and processed into clonotypes with MiXCR by TCRdb, which kept only in-frame beta chains. When rows share a CDR3 protein, they turn into one entry using the most common DNA and genes. The table for this sample lists hundreds of thousands of distinct CDR3 sequences; roughly 9.8% of them were counted only once. 7% to 8.5% of the sample goes to the ten largest clones. In addition, the sample was reused for a study of yellow fever vaccine responses in identical twins.

Sequencing was performed on CD8+ T cells sorted from blood. Every receptor here comes from a woman aged 18-30 years in good health.

V usage is TRBV4-2 and J usage is TRBJ2-2, with a weak D call TRBD1 (6 bases). Trimming removed 10 bases from V and 5 bases from J, with 29 bases in between. Germline V gives CDR1 LGHNA, CDR2 YNFKEQ. The CDR3 is made up of 18 amino acids. The CDR3, as DNA: TGTGCCATCGGCCCCCGGGACAATCTAGGGTTTGGTACCGGGGAGCTGTTTTTT. Translating gives CAIGPRDNLGFGTGELFF.

This clonotype was found a few times. The genes are TRBV6-2 or TRBV6-3 and TRBJ2-2; D remains unclear. V was clipped by 2 bases and J by 6 bases, with 10 bases between them. This CDR3 has 14 residues. The V gene's germline CDR1 is MNHEY and CDR2 SVGEGT. This chain's CDR3 is CASSYELLPGELFF. The CDR3, as DNA: TGTGCCAGCAGTTACGAACTCCTTCCCGGGGAGCTGTTTTTT.

The J gene is TRBJ1-2, the V gene TRBV20-1, with 7 bases matching TRBD1. Per the germline V gene, CDR1 is DFQATT and CDR2 is SNEGSKA (reference sequence). The junction had 5 bases not matched to a gene; V was cut back by 7 bases and J by 3 bases. This CDR3 contains 12 residues. CDR3 DNA sequence: TGCAGTGTCAGACAGGGTGACTATGGCTACACCTTC. Translation gives CSVRQGDYGYTF.

This clonotype was counted at least ten times. This chain connects TRBV6-4 to TRBJ1-6, with unresolved D. CDR1 is MRHNA and CDR2 is SNTAGT in the germline V gene. V lost 2 bases and J lost 6, with 5 bases in between. This CDR3 spans 13 amino acids. In nucleotides, the CDR3 is TGTGCCAGCAGTGACGCGGCTAATTCACCCCTCCACTTT. Its protein is CASSDAANSPLHF.

In its sample, this clonotype was seen many times. The rearrangement uses TRBV29-1 and TRBJ1-1; 7 bases are a match to TRBD1. Germline V gene sequence: CDR1 SQVTM, CDR2 ANQGSEA. The CDR3 sequence is 16 residues long. V was pared by 2 bases and J by 1 base, with 10 bases of the junction left unmatched. CDR3 in amino acids: CSVELVPGQTNTEAFF. Written as DNA, the CDR3 is TGCAGCGTTGAACTGGTTCCGGGACAGACGAACACTGAAGCTTTCTTT.

Concerning this clonotype itself: This may be a read error: a much more frequent sequence differs by one nucleotide. It is likely a read error, because the conserved phenylalanine at the end of the CDR3 is missing. The chain links TRBV5-1 to TRBJ2-7, with TRBD1 as a possible D gene (6 bases). Trimming took off 1 base at V and 2 bases at J, with 13 bases between the two ends. This CDR3 comprises 15 residues. CDR1 and CDR2 from the germline V gene are SGHRS and YFSETQ. The CDR3 DNA sequence: TGCGCCAGCAGCTTGTCCCAGGGGATTGCCTACGAGCAGTACTCC. This gives the protein CASSLSQGIAYEQYS.

The gene calls are TRBV2 and TRBJ2-7; 7 bases are a match to TRBD1. Germline CDR1 is SNHLY and CDR2 is FYNNEI. The CDR3 is 13 amino acids. Trimming took 10 bases from V and 0 from J; bases not matched to a gene: 6. The DNA for the CDR3 is TGTGCCATAAGGTACAGGGGCTCCTACGAGCAGTACTTC. Protein: CAIRYRGSYEQYF.

This clonotype has more than one count but fewer than ten. This chain uses TRBV23-1 with TRBJ2-7; D might be TRBD1 (6 bases). TRBV23-1 is filed as an ORF, its function uncertain. Trimming left V 2 bases short and J 2 bases short, with 16 bases between. This CDR3 has 16 amino acids. The CDR3, as DNA: TGCGCCAGCAGTCAAGTCTCGCACAGGGCAGCCTACGAGCAGTACTTC. Translation: CASSQVSHRAAYEQYF.

This clonotype has at least ten counts. The chain recombines TRBV7-9 with TRBJ1-6; the match to TRBD1 covers 8 bases. CDR3 length equals 16 residues. The V segment lost 4 bases and the J segment 7 bases; nucleotides outside the gene matches: 9. Germline-derived CDR1 and CDR2 are SEHNR and FQNEAQ (reference sequence). The CDR3 protein is CASSSSGQGWNSPLHF. CDR3 in DNA: TGTGCCAGCAGCTCATCCGGACAGGGCTGGAATTCACCCCTCCACTTT.

At least ten counts were recorded for this clonotype. The rearrangement links TRBV4-1 to TRBJ1-3; perhaps TRBD1 as D (5 bases). Germline CDR1 and CDR2: MGHRA and YSYEKL. The CDR3 loop spans 15 amino acids. Trimming removed 2 bases from V and 0 bases from J, with 8 bases in between. CDR3 nucleotides: TGCGCCAGCAGCCAAATGCAGGGCTCTGGAAACACCATATATTTT. It specifies CASSQMQGSGNTIYF.

This clonotype was picked up many times. This chain connects TRBV28 to TRBJ2-1, with D hard to call. The CDR3 runs to 13 residues. V was trimmed by 5 bases and J by 3 bases, leaving 8 bases between them. Germline CDR1 is MDHEN and CDR2 is SYDVKM. The CDR3 DNA reads as TGTGCCAGCAGTGCCCTCCACTACAATGAGCAGTTCTTC. Translating gives CASSALHYNEQFF. Complete variable domain (other parts from reference TRBV28 and TRBJ2-1): DVKVTQSSRYLVKRTGEKVFLECVQDMDHENMFWYRQDPGLGLRLIYFSYDVKMKEKGDIPEGYSVSREKKERFSLILESASTNQTSMYLCASSALHYNEQFFGPGTRLTVL.

Only a few counts were recorded for this clonotype. This rearrangement joins TRBV10-3 to TRBJ2-7; D is uncertain. Between the trimmed V and J ends, which lost 0 bases and 2 bases, there was a span of 17 bases. Germline loops: CDR1 ENHRY, CDR2 SYGVKD. The CDR3 runs 17 residues. CDR3 protein: CAISESVGRLVPYEQYF. The CDR3 DNA reads TGTGCCATCAGTGAGTCAGTAGGACGCCTGGTCCCCTACGAGCAGTACTTC.

In its sample, this clonotype was seen many times. The chain recombines TRBV5-1 with TRBJ1-4; 8 nucleotides line up with TRBD1. V dropped 3 bases and J dropped 5; count of bases not matched to a gene: 3. Per the germline V gene, CDR1 is SGHRS and CDR2 is YFSETQ. The CDR3 loop spans 14 amino acids. DNA for the CDR3: TGCGCCAGCAGCTCGACAGGGGTCAATGAAAAACTGTTTTTT. This gives the protein CASSSTGVNEKLFF.

This sequence joins TRBV19 and TRBJ2-2; possibly TRBD2 for D (5 bases). Per germline, CDR1 LNHDA and CDR2 SQIVND (reference sequence). This CDR3 region has 14 residues. V was trimmed by 5 bases and J by 7 bases, leaving 14 bases between them. CDR3 in amino acids: CASSALLVIGELFF. CDR3 sequence (DNA): TGTGCCAGTAGTGCACTACTAGTGATCGGGGAGCTGTTTTTT. Full variable domain (outside the CDR3, taken from reference TRBV19 and TRBJ2-2): DGGITQSPKYLFRKEGQNVTLSCEQNLNHDAMYWYRQDPGQGLRLIYYSQIVNDFQKGDIAEGYSVSREKKESFPLTVTSAQKNPTAFYLCASSALLVIGELFFGEGSRLTVL.